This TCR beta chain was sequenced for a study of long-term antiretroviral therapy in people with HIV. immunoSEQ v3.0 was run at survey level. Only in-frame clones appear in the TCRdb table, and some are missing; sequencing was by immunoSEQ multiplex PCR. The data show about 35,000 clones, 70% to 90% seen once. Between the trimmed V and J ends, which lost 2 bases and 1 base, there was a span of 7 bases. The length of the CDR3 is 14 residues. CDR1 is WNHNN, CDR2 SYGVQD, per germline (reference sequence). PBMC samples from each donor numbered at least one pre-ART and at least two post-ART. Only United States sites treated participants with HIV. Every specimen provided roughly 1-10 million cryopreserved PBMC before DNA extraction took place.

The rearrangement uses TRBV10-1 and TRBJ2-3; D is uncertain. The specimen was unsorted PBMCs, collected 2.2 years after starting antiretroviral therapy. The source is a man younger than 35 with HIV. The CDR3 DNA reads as TGCGCCAGCAGTGAGCGGGTCCGCACAGATACGCAGTATTTT. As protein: CASSERVRTDTQYF.